Below, 8 T cell receptor beta chains from the same sample are listed, as sequenced in a study. One entry per CDR3 protein results from TCRdb running MiXCR on the RT-PCR reads. The table has about 680,000 distinct CDR3 sequences, 11% to 15% seen once. The sample consisted of memory CD4+ T cells from blood. These receptors were taken from a female donor in good health, serving as a healthy control.

This chain connects TRBV11-3 to TRBJ2-1; 7 nucleotides line up with TRBD2. This CDR3 contains 14 residues. V trimming: 4 bases; J trimming: 11 bases; junction bases outside the gene matches: 11. Germline lookup yields CDR1 SGHNT and CDR2 YENEEA. In DNA, the CDR3 is TGTGCCAGCAGCTCGGGAGGTACTACAATGAAGCAGTTCTTC. Translating it yields CASSSGGTTMKQFF. The full variable domain, completed using reference TRBV11-3 and TRBJ2-1, is EAGVVQSPRYKIIEKKQPVAFWCNPISGHNTLYWYLQNLGQGPELLIRYENEEAVDDSQLPKDRFSAERLKGVDSTLKIQPAELGDSAVYLCASSSGGTTMKQFFGPGTRLTVL.

This clonotype was detected a few times. The chain uses TRBV7-2 and TRBJ2-7, with 10 bases lining up with TRBD2. The CDR3 spans 16 residues. Germline V CDR1 and CDR2: SGHTA, FQGNSA. V trimming: 1 base; J trimming: 6 bases; junction bases outside the gene matches: 9. The CDR3 nucleotides read TGTGCCAGCAGCTTAGGGAGCGGGGGGGCAGCGGGCGAGCAGTACTTC. Protein sequence: CASSLGSGGAAGEQYF.

In this sample, this clonotype turned up many times. This chain joins TRBV5-1 and TRBJ2-3; D is perhaps TRBD1 (5 bases). The V end lost 5 bases, the J end lost 2 bases, and 12 bases lay between the germline ends. The CDR3 consists of 14 residues. Germline loops: CDR1 SGHRS, CDR2 YFSETQ. CDR3 bases: TGCGCCAGCAGTAGGGGATCCTTCACAGATACGCAGTATTTT. Amino acids: CASSRGSFTDTQYF.

The chain carries TRBV11-2 and TRBJ2-5; D gene unclear. The CDR3 contains 12 residues. The ends were cut back, 4 bases at V and 7 bases at J, with 10 bases in the middle. Germline CDR1 SGHAT, CDR2 FQNNGV. This CDR3 is CASSSTLGTQYF. CDR3 nucleotides: TGTGCCAGCAGCTCAACCTTAGGGACCCAGTACTTC. Together with reference TRBV11-2 and TRBJ2-5, the CDR3 gives the full variable domain: EAGVAQSPRYKIIEKRQSVAFWCNPISGHATLYWYQQILGQGPKLLIQFQNNGVVDDSQLPKDRFSAERLKGVDSTLKIQPAKLEDSAVYLCASSSTLGTQYFGPGTRLLVL.

This clonotype was seen ten or more times. V is TRBV5-5 and J is TRBJ2-1; D is unclear. There are 18 residues in the CDR3. From germline, CDR1 is SGHKS and CDR2 YYEKEE (reference sequence). The V and J ends lost 0 bases and 0 bases respectively, with 16 bases between them. The CDR3 sequence is CASSLVAGQISSYNEQFF. CDR3 in DNA: TGTGCCAGCAGCTTGGTAGCCGGCCAAATCAGCTCCTACAATGAGCAGTTCTTC.

This clonotype has ten or more counts. This chain uses TRBV7-8 with TRBJ2-1; TRBD2 aligns across 9 bases. The CDR3 has 14 residues. Germline CDR1 reads SGHVS; CDR2 reads FQNEAQ. Losses at the gene ends were 2 bases for V and 8 bases for J; bases not matched to a gene: 4. CDR3 region: CASSLPGTSYEQFF. CDR3 DNA: TGTGCCAGCAGCTTACCCGGGACTAGCTATGAGCAGTTCTTC.

CDR3 sequence: CASSLETGGITAFF. The DNA for the CDR3 is TGTGCCAGCAGCTTAGAAACAGGGGGGATTACGGCTTTCTTT. The chain combines TRBV11-2 with TRBJ1-1, with 8 bases lining up with TRBD1. The V and J ends lost 0 bases and 11 bases, in that order; junction bases with no gene match: 8. The V gene's germline CDR1 is SGHAT and CDR2 FQNNGV. There are 14 residues in the CDR3.

J is TRBJ1-5 and V is TRBV18; 7 nucleotides match TRBD1. The V and J ends lost 5 bases and 5 bases, in that order; junction bases with no gene match: 6. This CDR3 is 14 amino acids long. Germline V CDR1 and CDR2: KGHSH, LQKENI. CDR3 sequence reads: CASSSGTVDQPQHF. DNA for the CDR3: TGTGCCAGCTCATCAGGGACAGTGGATCAGCCCCAGCATTTT.